This entry is about one T cell receptor (beta chain). Its antigen is unknown. Trimming pared 0 bases from V and 2 bases from J, leaving 6 bases between. The length of the CDR3 is 14 residues. The germline V gene encodes CDR1 LNHDA and CDR2 SQIVND (reference sequence). This sample stems from a study of beta chain features in type 1 diabetes. Across the study: Some 110 million sorted cells were examined across all samples.

Points from the study as a whole: Patients with Type 1 diabetes showed moderately but significantly shorter TCRB CDR3s in all four CD4+ subsets.

Cells sorted by CD45RO/CCR7/CD25/CD127/CD95/CD27 comprised CD4+ naive, central memory, regulatory and stem cell-like memory cells. The sequenced template was cDNA made from the entire isolated RNA. The assay was immunoSEQ multiplex PCR, and TCRdb's table has in-frame clones only and misses some. This sample has over 200,000 clones, with under 13% found just once. The chain carries TRBV19 and TRBJ2-3; D not certain. The sequence was obtained from a young man with type 1 diabetes. Sequencing input: naive CD4+ T cells from blood. CDR3 nucleotide sequence: TGTGCCAGTAGTATAGACAGGTACACAGATACGCAGTATTTT. Its translation is CASSIDRYTDTQYF.